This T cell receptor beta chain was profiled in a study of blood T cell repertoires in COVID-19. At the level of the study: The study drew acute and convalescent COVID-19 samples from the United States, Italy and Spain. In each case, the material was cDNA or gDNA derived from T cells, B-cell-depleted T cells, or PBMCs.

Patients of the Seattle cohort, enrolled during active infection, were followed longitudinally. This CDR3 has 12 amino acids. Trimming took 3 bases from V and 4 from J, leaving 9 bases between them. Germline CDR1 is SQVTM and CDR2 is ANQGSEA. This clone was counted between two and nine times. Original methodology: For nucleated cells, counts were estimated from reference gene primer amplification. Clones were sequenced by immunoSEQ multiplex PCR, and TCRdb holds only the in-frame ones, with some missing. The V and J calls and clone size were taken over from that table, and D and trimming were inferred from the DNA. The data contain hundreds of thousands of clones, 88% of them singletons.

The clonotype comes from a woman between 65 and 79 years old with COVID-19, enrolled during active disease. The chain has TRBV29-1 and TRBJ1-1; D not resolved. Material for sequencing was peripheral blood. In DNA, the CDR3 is TGCAGCGTTGATGGAGCGGGCACTGAAGCTTTCTTT. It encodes CSVDGAGTEAFF.